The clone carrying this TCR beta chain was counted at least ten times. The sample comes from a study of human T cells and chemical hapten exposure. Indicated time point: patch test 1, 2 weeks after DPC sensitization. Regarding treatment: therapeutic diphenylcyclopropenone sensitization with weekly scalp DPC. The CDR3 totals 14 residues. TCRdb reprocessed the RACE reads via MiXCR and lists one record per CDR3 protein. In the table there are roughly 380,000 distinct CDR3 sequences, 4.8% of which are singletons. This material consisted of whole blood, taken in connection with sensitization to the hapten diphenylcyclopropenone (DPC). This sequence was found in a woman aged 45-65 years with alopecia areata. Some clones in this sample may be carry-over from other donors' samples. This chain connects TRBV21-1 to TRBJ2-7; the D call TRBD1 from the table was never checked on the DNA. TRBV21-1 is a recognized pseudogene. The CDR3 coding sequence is TGTGCCAGCTTTCCTAGGACAGGGTTCTACGAGCAGTACTTC. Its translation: CASFPRTGFYEQYF.